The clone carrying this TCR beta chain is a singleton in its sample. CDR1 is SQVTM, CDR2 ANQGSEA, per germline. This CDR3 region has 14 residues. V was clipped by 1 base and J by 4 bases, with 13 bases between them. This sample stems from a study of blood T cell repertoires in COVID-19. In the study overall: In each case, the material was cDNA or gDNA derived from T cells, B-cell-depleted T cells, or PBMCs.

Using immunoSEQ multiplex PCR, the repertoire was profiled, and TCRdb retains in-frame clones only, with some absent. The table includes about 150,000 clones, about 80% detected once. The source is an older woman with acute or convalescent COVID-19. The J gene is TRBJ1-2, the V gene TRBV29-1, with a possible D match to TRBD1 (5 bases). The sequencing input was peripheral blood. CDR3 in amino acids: CSVEVWGRAYGYTF. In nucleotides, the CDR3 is TGCAGCGTTGAAGTATGGGGCAGGGCCTATGGCTACACCTTC.